This entry concerns a single T cell receptor (beta chain). The data originate from a study of blood T cell repertoires in COVID-19. Study details: The analysed material was cDNA or gDNA that came from T cells, B-cell-depleted T cells, or PBMCs.

Sequencing used immunoSEQ multiplex PCR; TCRdb keeps in-frame clones, though not all of them. The sample consists of 140,000 to 150,000 clones, around nine tenths of them appearing once. This CDR3 is built from 12 residues. Germline assignment: CDR1 SNHLY and CDR2 FYNNEI. Trimming took off 6 bases at V and 8 bases at J, with 13 bases between the two ends. The sample taken for sequencing was peripheral blood. The sequence was obtained from a woman between 45 and 65 years old with active or convalescent COVID-19. The V gene is TRBV2, the J gene TRBJ1-2; tentatively, D is TRBD1 (6 bases). The CDR3 region has the DNA TGTGCCAGCAGAAACAACAGGGCAGGCTACACCTTC. Translating it yields CASRNNRAGYTF. Using reference TRBV2 and TRBJ1-2 for the parts outside the CDR3, the full variable domain is EPEVTQTPSHQVTQMGQEVILRCVPISNHLYFYWYRQILGQKVEFLVSFYNNEISEKSEIFDDQFSVERPDGSNFTLKIRSTKLEDSAMYFCASRNNRAGYTFGSGTRLTVV.